The 5 T cell receptor beta chains presented below share a single source sample, sequenced in a study of T-cell memory formation after mild COVID-19. TCRdb re-called the 5' RACE reads through MiXCR, storing one row per CDR3 protein. The table records 150,000 or so distinct CDR3 sequences, roughly 15% of them present only once. The specimen sequenced was PBMCs or a T cell subset sorted from them (not recorded which). The source is an adult woman who had mild COVID-19 (a few samples of this study predate the infection). Cell type and time point are not known.

This clonotype was picked up a small number of times. The rearrangement joins TRBV7-9 to TRBJ1-1, with 7 bases aligning to TRBD1. Germline CDR1 and CDR2: SEHNR and FQNEAQ (reference sequence). The V and J ends lost 8 bases and 5 bases, in that order; junction bases with no gene match: 5. The CDR3 totals 12 residues. The CDR3 DNA follows: TGTGCCAGCGTTGACAGGGAAACTGAAGCTTTCTTT. Translating it yields CASVDRETEAFF. Supplemented by reference TRBV7-9 and TRBJ1-1, the full variable domain reads DTGVSQNPRHKITKRGQNVTFRCDPISEHNRLYWYRQTLGQGPEFLTYFQNEAQLEKSRLLSDRFSAERPKGSFSTLEIQRTEQGDSAMYLCASVDRETEAFFGQGTRLTVV.

This clonotype has at least ten counts. This chain links TRBV5-1 with TRBJ2-2; D unclear. This CDR3 has 14 residues. Deletions cut 0 bases from V and 6 bases from J, with 9 bases between. Germline V gene data show CDR1 as SGHRS and CDR2 as YFSETQ. The CDR3 coding sequence is TGCGCCAGCAGCTTGGCCTCGGTGGCCGGGGAGCTGTTTTTT. This sequence encodes CASSLASVAGELFF. Full variable domain (rest looked up from reference TRBV5-1 and TRBJ2-2): KAGVTQTPRYLIKTRGQQVTLSCSPISGHRSVSWYQQTPGQGLQFLFEYFSETQRNKGNFPGRFSGRQFSNSRSEMNVSTLELGDSALYLCASSLASVAGELFFGEGSRLTVL.

This clonotype has only a few counts. The V and J genes are TRBV28 and TRBJ2-7, with D possibly being TRBD1 or TRBD2 (5 bases each). The germline V and J ends were trimmed by 4 bases and 5 bases, with 9 bases remaining between them. Germline CDR1 is MDHEN and CDR2 is SYDVKM. This CDR3 is 12 amino acids long. CDR3 nucleotide sequence: TGTGCCAGCAGTTCACAGGAGGACGAGCAGTACTTC. Encoded protein: CASSSQEDEQYF.

The gene calls are TRBV24-1 and TRBJ1-2; D remains ambiguous. The CDR3 spans 15 residues. Germline lookup yields CDR1 KGHDR and CDR2 SFDVKD. V was trimmed by 0 bases and J by 5 bases, leaving 12 bases between them. CDR3 sequence (DNA): TGTGCCACCAGTGATTTGCGGGGAGATGGGTATGGCTACACCTTC. Translation: CATSDLRGDGYGYTF.

V usage is TRBV11-2 and J usage is TRBJ2-7; possible D gene TRBD2, 6 bases. V lost 5 bases, J lost 0 bases, and 17 bases lay in between. This CDR3 comprises 16 residues. Germline V gives CDR1 SGHAT, CDR2 FQNNGV. The DNA for the CDR3 is TGTGCCAGCAGCCCCATTAGCGGAAAGAGCTCCTACGAGCAGTACTTC. This encodes CASSPISGKSSYEQYF.